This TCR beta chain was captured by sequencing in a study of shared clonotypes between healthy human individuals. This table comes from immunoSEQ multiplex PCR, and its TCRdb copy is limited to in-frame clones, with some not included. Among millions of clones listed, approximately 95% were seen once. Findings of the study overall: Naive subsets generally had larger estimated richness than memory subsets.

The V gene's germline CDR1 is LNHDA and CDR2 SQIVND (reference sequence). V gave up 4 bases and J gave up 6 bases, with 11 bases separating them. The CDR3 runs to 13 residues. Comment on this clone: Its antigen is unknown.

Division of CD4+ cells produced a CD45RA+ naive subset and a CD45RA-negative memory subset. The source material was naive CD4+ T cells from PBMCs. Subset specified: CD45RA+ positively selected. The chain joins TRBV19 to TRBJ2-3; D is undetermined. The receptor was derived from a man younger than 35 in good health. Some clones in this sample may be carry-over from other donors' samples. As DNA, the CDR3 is TGTGCCAGTAGTAGGGGTTTGGGGGATACGCAGTATTTT. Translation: CASSRGLGDTQYF.